These 6 T cell receptor beta chains came from one sample sequenced in a study of immune evolution from preneoplasia to lung adenocarcinoma. This table comes from immunoSEQ multiplex PCR, and its TCRdb copy is limited to in-frame clones, with some not included. Found here are 6,600 or so clones, more than 80% of them singletons; the top ten hold about 4.6%. Sequencing input: FFPE invasive lung adenocarcinoma tissue. These receptor sequences come from a person between 50 and 69 years old with lung adenocarcinoma.

The chain is built from TRBV7-2 and TRBJ2-7, with D possibly being TRBD1 or TRBD2 (5 bases each). The CDR3 is 14 residues long. The germline CDR1 and CDR2 sequences are SGHTA and FQGNSA. V lost 5 bases to trimming and J lost 7 bases, with 18 bases between them. The CDR3 spells CASSPYGTKGEQYF. The CDR3 DNA reads as TGTGCCAGCAGCCCGTACGGGACCAAGGGGGAGCAGTACTTC.

V is TRBV11-3 and J is TRBJ2-1, with D unclear. This CDR3 region has 19 residues. The V and J ends lost 1 base and 7 bases respectively, with 26 bases between them. Germline loops: CDR1 SGHNT, CDR2 YENEEA. The CDR3 sequence: CASSLVLWSGPLPLNEQFF. The DNA of the CDR3 is TGTGCCAGCAGCTTAGTATTATGGTCGGGTCCCCTGCCTTTAAATGAGCAGTTCTTC.

The rearrangement joins TRBV7-8 to TRBJ2-7; 7 nucleotides agree with TRBD2. This CDR3 is built from 15 residues. The V gene end was trimmed by 1 base and the J gene end by 4 bases; junction bases not matched to a gene: 7. Germline CDR1 SGHVS, CDR2 FQNEAQ. In DNA, the CDR3 is TGTGCCAGCAGCTTAGGTGGTGGGGAGGGGTACGAGCAGTACTTC. It translates to CASSLGGGEGYEQYF. Full variable domain (rest looked up from reference TRBV7-8 and TRBJ2-7): GAGVSQSPRYKVAKRGQDVALRCDPISGHVSLFWYQQALGQGPEFLTYFQNEAQLDKSGLPSDRFFAERPEGSVSTLKIQRTQQEDSAVYLCASSLGGGEGYEQYFGPGTRLTVT.

The chain recombines TRBV4-2 with TRBJ2-2, with TRBD1 identical over 9 bases. Per the germline V gene, CDR1 is LGHNA and CDR2 is YNFKEQ. The CDR3 totals 17 residues. After removal of 1 base from V and 7 bases from J, the junction contained 10 bases not matched to a gene. The CDR3 is CASSQGPGQGRVGELFF. The DNA for the CDR3 is TGTGCCAGCAGCCAAGGCCCGGGACAGGGCCGGGTCGGGGAGCTGTTTTTT.

This chain connects TRBV6-1 to TRBJ1-2; possible D gene TRBD1, 5 bases. This CDR3 spans 13 amino acids. The V end was cut by 2 bases, the J end by 8 bases, with 12 bases between. CDR1 and CDR2 (germline): MNHNS, SASEGT. Here the CDR3 DNA reads TGTGCCAGCAGTGAAATGGGAGGGGACGGCTACACCTTC. Amino acid sequence: CASSEMGGDGYTF.

The DNA for the CDR3 is TGTGCCAGCAGCTTAGGGGGAACAGGGTTCATCTATGGCTACACCTTC. This encodes CASSLGGTGFIYGYTF. V is TRBV7-2 and J is TRBJ1-2, with D perhaps TRBD1 (6 bases). Trimming took off 1 base at V and 4 bases at J, with 16 bases between the two ends. This CDR3 is built from 16 residues. Germline-derived CDR1 and CDR2 are SGHTA and FQGNSA.